This TCR beta chain came from a study of identical twins. TCRdb called the 5' RACE reads again in MiXCR, with one record for every CDR3 protein. The repertoire holds about 720,000 distinct CDR3 sequences, more than 6.5% seen once, with 0.75% to 1% in the top ten. V gave up 4 bases and J gave up 5 bases, with 11 bases separating them. There are 13 residues in the CDR3. Germline CDR1 SNHLY, CDR2 FYNNEI. Remarks on this clonotype: Its antigen is unidentified.

General study results and limits: In beta out-of-frame sequences, the excess sharing between twins was weaker. The study found that models underestimated out-of-frame TCR alpha sharing in monozygotic twins. For cord blood, abundant beta clonotypes had fewer insertions, unlike memory repertoires, which showed none. Interpretation of the results relied on cross-sectional statistical analysis and not on following the same donors.

These sequences were also reported in another study, on yellow fever vaccine responses in identical twins.

The gene calls are TRBV2 and TRBJ2-5; D is uncertain. Sequencing was performed on PBMCs. The TCR sequence derives from a woman aged 18-35 years in good health. CDR3 loop: CASSVGLTETQYF. CDR3 DNA sequence: TGTGCCAGCAGTGTTGGGCTCACGGAGACCCAGTACTTC. Based on the CDR3 plus reference TRBV2 and TRBJ2-5, the full variable domain is EPEVTQTPSHQVTQMGQEVILRCVPISNHLYFYWYRQILGQKVEFLVSFYNNEISEKSEIFDDQFSVERPDGSNFTLKIRSTKLEDSAMYFCASSVGLTETQYFGPGTRLLVL.